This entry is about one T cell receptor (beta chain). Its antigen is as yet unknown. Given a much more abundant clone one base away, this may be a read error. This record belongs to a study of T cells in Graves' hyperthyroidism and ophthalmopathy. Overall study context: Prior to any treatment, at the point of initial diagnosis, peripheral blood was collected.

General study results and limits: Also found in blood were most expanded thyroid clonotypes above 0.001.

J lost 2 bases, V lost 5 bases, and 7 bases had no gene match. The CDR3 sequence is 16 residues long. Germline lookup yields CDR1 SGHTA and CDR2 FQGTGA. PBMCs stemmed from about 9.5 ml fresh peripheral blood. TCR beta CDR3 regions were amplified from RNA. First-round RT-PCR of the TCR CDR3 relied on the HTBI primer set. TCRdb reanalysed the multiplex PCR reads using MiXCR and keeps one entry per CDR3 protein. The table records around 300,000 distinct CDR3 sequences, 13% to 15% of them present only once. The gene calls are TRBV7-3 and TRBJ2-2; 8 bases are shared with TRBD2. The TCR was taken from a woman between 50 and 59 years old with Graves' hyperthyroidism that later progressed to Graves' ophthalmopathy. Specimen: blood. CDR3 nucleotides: TGTGCCAGCAGCCGCGGGGGGACGATAAACACCGGGGAGCTGTTTTTT. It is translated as CASSRGGTINTGELFF.